This T cell receptor (beta chain) was profiled in a study (dated by TCRdb to the early 2010s). V loses 1 base, J loses 2 bases, and the germline ends lie 6 bases apart. The CDR3 goes from the cysteine to the phenylalanine over 14 residues. Here the CDR3 DNA is all that survives: 42 bases in frame from base 1. CDR1 and CDR2 (SGHDN, FVKESK) derive from the germline V gene. For sequencing, an Illumina Genome Analyzer IIx was employed. TCRdb reprocessing: public reads trimmed at Q25 with fastp, clones called with MiXCR, in-frame beta chains kept. Entries are consolidated by CDR3 protein sequence, retaining the most common genes and DNA. The sample data list over 14,000 distinct CDR3 sequences, and around 35% of these were observed just once. About 15% of the sample comes from the top ten. Note on this clonotype: This clone's antigen is unknown. There are no base qualities to consult, and no much larger clone falls within one base.

The receptor's source is a human donor. The chain is assembled from TRBV14 and TRBJ1-5; the D gene assignment is ambiguous. The sequenced sample was blood. The CDR3 region reads CASSQGQGNQPQHF. The base sequence is TGTGCCAGCAGCCAAGGCCAGGGCAATCAGCCCCAGCATTTT.